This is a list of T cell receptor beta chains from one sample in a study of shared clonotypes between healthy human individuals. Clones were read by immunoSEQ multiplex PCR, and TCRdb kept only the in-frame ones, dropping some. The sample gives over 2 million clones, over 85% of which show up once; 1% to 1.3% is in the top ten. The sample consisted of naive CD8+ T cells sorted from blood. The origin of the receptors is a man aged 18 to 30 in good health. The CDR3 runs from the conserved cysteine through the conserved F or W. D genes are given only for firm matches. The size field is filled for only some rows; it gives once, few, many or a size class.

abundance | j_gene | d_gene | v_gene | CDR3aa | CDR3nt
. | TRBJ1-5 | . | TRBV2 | CASSEVGLDSSNQPQHF | TGTGCCAGCAGTGAAGTGGGGTTAGACAGTAGCAATCAGCCCCAGCATTTT
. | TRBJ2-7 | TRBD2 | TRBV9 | CASSLEPGLGYEQYF | TGTGCCAGCAGCCTTGAACCGGGACTAGGGTACGAGCAGTACTTC
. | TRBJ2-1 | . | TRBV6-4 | CASSVYPKPSSYNEQFF | TGTGCCAGCAGTGTCTACCCTAAACCGAGCTCCTACAATGAGCAGTTCTTC
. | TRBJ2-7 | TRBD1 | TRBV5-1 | CASSPYLGQASSYEQYF | TGCGCCAGCAGCCCGTACCTCGGACAGGCCTCCTCCTACGAGCAGTACTTC
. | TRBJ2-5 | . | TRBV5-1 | CASSLARRQGNEKTQYF | TGCGCCAGCAGCTTGGCTAGGCGGCAGGGGAACGAGAAGACCCAGTACTTC
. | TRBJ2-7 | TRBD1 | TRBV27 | CASSSLGGLGEQYF | TGTGCCAGCAGTTCTCTAGGGGGCCTCGGCGAGCAGTACTTC
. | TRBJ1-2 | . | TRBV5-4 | CASSYPEAGYYGYTF | TGTGCCAGCAGTTATCCGGAGGCAGGGTACTATGGCTACACCTTC
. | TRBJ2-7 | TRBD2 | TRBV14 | CASSSGRIGEQYF | TGTGCCAGCAGTAGCGGGAGGATTGGCGAGCAGTACTTC
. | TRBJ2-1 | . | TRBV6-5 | CASSYSVGQIYNEQFF | TGTGCCAGCAGTTACTCTGTCGGCCAGATCTACAATGAGCAGTTCTTC
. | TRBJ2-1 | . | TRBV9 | CASSVARIGHHEQFF | TGTGCCAGCAGCGTAGCTAGGATTGGCCATCATGAGCAGTTCTTC
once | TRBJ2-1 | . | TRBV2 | CASRPSANEQFF | TGTGCCAGCAGACCCAGCGCGAATGAGCAGTTCTTC
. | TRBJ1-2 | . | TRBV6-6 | CASSYSPYTF | TGTGCCAGCAGTTACTCTCCCTACACCTTC
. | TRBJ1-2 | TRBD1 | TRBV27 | CASSLIGGAPAGDGYTF | TGTGCCAGCAGTTTAATAGGGGGCGCCCCGGCGGGGGATGGCTACACCTTC
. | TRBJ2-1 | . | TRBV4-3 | CASRLGLGESYNEQFF | TGCGCCAGCAGACTAGGTTTGGGGGAGTCCTACAATGAGCAGTTCTTC
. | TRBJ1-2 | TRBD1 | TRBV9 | CASSAGQGNYGYTF | TGTGCCAGCAGCGCGGGACAGGGTAATTACGGCTACACCTTC
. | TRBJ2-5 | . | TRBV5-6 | CASSHTLETQETQYF | TGTGCCAGCAGCCATACTCTCGAGACCCAAGAGACCCAGTACTTC
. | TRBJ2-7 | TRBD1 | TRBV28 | CASSLFQGQGVYEQYF | TGTGCCAGCAGTTTATTCCAGGGACAGGGGGTTTACGAGCAGTACTTC